This T cell receptor beta chain was found in a study of T cell responses to AZD1222 COVID-19 vaccine. Notes on the study in general: Spike-specific TCR breadth rose after two AZD1222 doses, and depth rose as well. Among the donors, most were white British and more were female, and clonal diversity was possibly underestimated.

Per germline, CDR1 GTSNPN and CDR2 SVGIG (reference sequence). The CDR3 sequence is 19 residues long. V was shortened by 0 bases and J by 1 base, with 23 bases between the two germline ends. On this clone: Its target is unknown.

The repertoire was sequenced with immunoSEQ multiplex PCR; TCRdb's copy has only in-frame clones and lacks some. The sample includes fewer than 150,000 clones, 88% of them seen just once. This chain links TRBV30 with TRBJ2-3; D possibly corresponds to TRBD1 (6 bases). The source material was peripheral blood, sampled on day 0 of AZD1222 vaccination. The source is an adult in good health. The CDR3 region has the DNA TGTGCCTGGAGTGTAATTACCCGGGACACCCATAGAGGCACAGATACGCAGTATTTT. It specifies CAWSVITRDTHRGTDTQYF.